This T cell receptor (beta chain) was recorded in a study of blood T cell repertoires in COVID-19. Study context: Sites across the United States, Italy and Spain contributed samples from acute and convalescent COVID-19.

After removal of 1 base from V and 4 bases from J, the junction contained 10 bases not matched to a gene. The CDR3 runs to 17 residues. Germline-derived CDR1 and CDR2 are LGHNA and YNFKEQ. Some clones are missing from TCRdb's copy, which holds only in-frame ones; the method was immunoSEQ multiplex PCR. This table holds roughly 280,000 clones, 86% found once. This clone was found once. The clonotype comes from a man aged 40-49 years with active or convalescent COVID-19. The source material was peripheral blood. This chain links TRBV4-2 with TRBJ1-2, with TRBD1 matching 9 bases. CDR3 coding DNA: TGTGCCAGCAGCCAAGGGGCCGGGACAGGGCCAGGCTATGGCTACACCTTC. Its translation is CASSQGAGTGPGYGYTF.